Listed below are T cell receptor beta chains from one sample, sequenced in a study of post-analysis software for immune sequencing data. TCRdb analysed the PCR reads with MiXCR anew, one entry per CDR3 protein. The sample has fewer than 600,000 distinct CDR3 sequences; approximately 45% are singletons. What was sequenced was blood. The receptors shown here come from a girl aged 10 to 17 with multiple sclerosis. Both conserved end residues are part of each CDR3. D genes are given only for firm matches. Expanded clones get a size class; other rows say once, few or many, or leave the size out.

CDR3: CASSSHPGANALTF
DNA: TGTGCCAGCAGTTCCCACCCTGGGGCCAACGCCCTGACTTTC
D: NA
J: TRBJ2-6
length: 14
V: TRBV28
size: NA

CDR3: CASSSNSGGRIQYF
DNA: TGTGCCAGCAGCTCCAACTCAGGGGGGCGCATTCAGTACTTC
D: NA
J: TRBJ2-4
length: 14
V: TRBV7-9
size: few

CDR3: CSARLAGARSNEQFF
DNA: TGCAGTGCCAGACTAGCGGGAGCCCGTAGCAATGAGCAGTTCTTC
D: TRBD2
J: TRBJ2-1
length: 15
V: TRBV20-1
size: few

CDR3: CASSDSYGQGIYTF
DNA: TGCGCCAGCAGTGATTCTTACGGACAGGGGATCTACACCTTC
D: TRBD1
J: TRBJ1-2
length: 14
V: TRBV10-1
size: NA

CDR3: CATSDPGTGYGYTF
DNA: TGTGCCACCAGTGATCCCGGGACAGGGTATGGCTACACCTTC
D: TRBD1
J: TRBJ1-2
length: 14
V: TRBV24-1
size: NA

CDR3: CASSLQANSGKGGEQFF
DNA: TGTGCCAGCAGCTTACAGGCAAATAGCGGGAAAGGGGGCGAGCAGTTCTTC
D: NA
J: TRBJ2-1
length: 17
V: TRBV11-2
size: once

CDR3: CASSLPGLARADTQYF
DNA: TGTGCCAGCAGCCTCCCCGGACTAGCGAGGGCAGATACGCAGTATTTT
D: TRBD2
J: TRBJ2-3
length: 16
V: TRBV7-6
size: few

CDR3: CASSFVGPEQFF
DNA: TGTGCCAGCAGCTTTGTAGGACCTGAGCAGTTCTTC
D: NA
J: TRBJ2-1
length: 12
V: TRBV7-2
size: NA

CDR3: CASSARGGRTDVQFF
DNA: TGTGCCAGCAGCGCCCGCGGAGGTCGGACCGACGTGCAGTTCTTC
D: NA
J: TRBJ2-1
length: 15
V: TRBV7-3
size: NA

CDR3: CASSPSQGNEQFF
DNA: TGTGCCAGCAGCCCGTCACAGGGCAATGAGCAGTTCTTC
D: NA
J: TRBJ2-1
length: 13
V: TRBV7-3
size: few

CDR3: CSASDSLHTDTQYF
DNA: TGCAGTGCTAGCGACTCCTTACACACAGATACGCAGTATTTT
D: NA
J: TRBJ2-3
length: 14
V: TRBV20-1
size: NA

CDR3: CASSPRLAVGYNEQFF
DNA: TGTGCCAGCAGTCCGAGACTAGCGGTGGGCTACAATGAGCAGTTCTTC
D: TRBD2
J: TRBJ2-1
length: 16
V: TRBV27
size: NA

CDR3: CASSLGQISSYEQYF
DNA: TGTGCCAGCAGCTTGGGCCAGATAAGCTCCTACGAGCAGTACTTC
D: NA
J: TRBJ2-7
length: 15
V: TRBV5-6
size: NA